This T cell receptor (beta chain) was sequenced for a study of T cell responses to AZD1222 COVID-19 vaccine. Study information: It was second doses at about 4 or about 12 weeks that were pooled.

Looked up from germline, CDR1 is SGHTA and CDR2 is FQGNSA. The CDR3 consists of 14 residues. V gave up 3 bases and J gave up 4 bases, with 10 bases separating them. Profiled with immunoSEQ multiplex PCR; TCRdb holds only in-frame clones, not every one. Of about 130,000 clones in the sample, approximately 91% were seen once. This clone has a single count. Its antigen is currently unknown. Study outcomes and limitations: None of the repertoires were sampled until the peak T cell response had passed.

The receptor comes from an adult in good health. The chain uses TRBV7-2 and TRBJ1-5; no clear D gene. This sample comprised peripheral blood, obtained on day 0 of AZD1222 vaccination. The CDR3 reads CASSFGSRNQPQHF. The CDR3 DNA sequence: TGTGCCAGCAGCTTTGGGTCCCGAAATCAGCCCCAGCATTTT.